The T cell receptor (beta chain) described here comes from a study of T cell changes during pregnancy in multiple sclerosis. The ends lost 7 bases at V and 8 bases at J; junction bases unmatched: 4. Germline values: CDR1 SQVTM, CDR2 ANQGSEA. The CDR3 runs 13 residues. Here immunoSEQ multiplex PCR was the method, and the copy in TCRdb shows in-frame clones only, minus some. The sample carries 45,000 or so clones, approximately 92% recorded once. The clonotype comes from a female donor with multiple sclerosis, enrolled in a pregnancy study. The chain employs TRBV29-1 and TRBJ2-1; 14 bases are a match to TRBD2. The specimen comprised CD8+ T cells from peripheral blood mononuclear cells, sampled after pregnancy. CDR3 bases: TGCAGCGACGGGACTAGCGGGAGTCATGAGCAGTTCTTC. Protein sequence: CSDGTSGSHEQFF.